The T cell receptor (beta chain) under discussion was sequenced for a study of T cell changes during pregnancy in multiple sclerosis (dated by TCRdb to between 2017 and 2020). At the level of the whole study: The study looked at changes in the T cell repertoire across pregnancy in women with multiple sclerosis.

This clone is a singleton in its sample. No antigen is known for it. The record has no base qualities; no much larger clone is one base away. Preparation of the library involved the immunoSEQ multiplex PCR assay. TCRdb's version of the immuneACCESS table is confined to in-frame rearrangements and falls short of the full clone set. An unresolved V gene accounts for under half of the shortfall where checked; the remainder is of unknown origin. In this sample the table shows roughly 75,000 clones, around 92% of which occur a single time. The top ten clones comprise 1.5% to 2.5% of the sample. There are 14 amino acids in the CDR3, from cysteine to phenylalanine inclusive. Of the read, only the CDR3 DNA is kept; its 42 bases are in frame from base 1. V lost 4 bases and J lost 0 bases; the stretch between them is 12 bases long. The germline V gene specifies SQVTM as CDR1 and ANQGSEA as CDR2.

This sample comprised peripheral blood, obtained in the third trimester of pregnancy. This sequence was found in a female donor in good health, enrolled as a control in a pregnancy study. The rearranged segments are TRBV29-1 and TRBJ1-2; TRBD1 is a possible D gene, resting on 6 matching bases. The nucleotide sequence reads TGCAGCGTTGGTACCAGGGGACCTAACTATGGCTACACCTTC. This gives the protein CSVGTRGPNYGYTF.